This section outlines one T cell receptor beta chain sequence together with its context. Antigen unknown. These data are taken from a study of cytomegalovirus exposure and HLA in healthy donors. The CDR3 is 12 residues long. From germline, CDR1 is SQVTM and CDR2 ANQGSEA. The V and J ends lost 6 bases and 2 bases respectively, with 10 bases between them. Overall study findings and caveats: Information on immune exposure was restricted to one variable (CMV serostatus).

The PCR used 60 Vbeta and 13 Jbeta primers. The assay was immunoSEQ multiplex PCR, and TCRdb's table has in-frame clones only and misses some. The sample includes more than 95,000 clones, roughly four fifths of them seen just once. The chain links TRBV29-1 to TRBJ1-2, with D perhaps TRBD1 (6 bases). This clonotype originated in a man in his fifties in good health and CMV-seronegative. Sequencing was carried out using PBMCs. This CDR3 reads CSVGGVNYGYTF. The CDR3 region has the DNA TGCAGCGTAGGGGGAGTCAACTATGGCTACACCTTC.